This is a list of T cell receptor beta chains from one sample in a study of cytomegalovirus exposure and HLA in healthy donors. Only in-frame clones appear in the TCRdb table, and some are missing; sequencing was by immunoSEQ multiplex PCR. The data contain some 150,000 clones, roughly 87% of them seen just once; the ten biggest clones take up under 0.95%. Sequenced sample: PBMCs. Receptor source: a woman aged 25 to 39 in good health and CMV-seronegative. Both conserved end residues are part of each CDR3. Fields, in order: CDR3 DNA, CDR3 protein, J gene, D gene, clone size, V gene. D genes are given only for firm matches. Only part of the rows carry a size: once, few, many, or a class if the clone is expanded.

TGTGCCAGTAGGGCTGGGGGGACGGACTATGGCTACACCTTC CASRAGGTDYGYTF TRBJ1-2 . few TRBV19
TGTGCCAGCAGCGTCCCGAGGACGGGACTCTCTGGGGCCAACGTCCTGACTTTC CASSVPRTGLSGANVLTF TRBJ2-6 . . TRBV9
TGCGCCAGCAGCAAAGACAGGGGTCTTGGCGAGCAGTACTTC CASSKDRGLGEQYF TRBJ2-7 TRBD1 once TRBV4-3
TGTGCCAGCAGTGGACACAGGGGGCGAGTAATTGGAAACACCATATATTTT CASSGHRGRVIGNTIYF TRBJ1-3 TRBD1 once TRBV25-1
TGCGCCAGCAGCTCCGGAGGGAGCGACTCCTACGAGCAGTACTTC CASSSGGSDSYEQYF TRBJ2-7 . . TRBV5-1
TGTGCCTGGAGGGGGGGATGGGAGACCCAGTACTTC CAWRGGWETQYF TRBJ2-5 . . TRBV30
TGTGCCAGCAGTGAAGACAGGGTCAGGAGTGGCTACACCTTC CASSEDRVRSGYTF TRBJ1-2 . . TRBV6-1
TGCAGCGTTTTCGTGGACAGGGCCAATGAGCAGTTCTTC CSVFVDRANEQFF TRBJ2-1 TRBD1 . TRBV29-1
TGTGCCAGCAGTTCTGAGGGAATACCGAACACCGGGGAGCTGTTTTTT CASSSEGIPNTGELFF TRBJ2-2 . few TRBV27
TGTGCCAGCAGTCCCTGGCAAAGGGGTTATAGCAATCAGCCCCAGCATTTT CASSPWQRGYSNQPQHF TRBJ1-5 . . TRBV28
TGTGCCAGTAGAAGAGCTTCAAACTATGGCTACACCTTC CASRRASNYGYTF TRBJ1-2 . . TRBV19
TGTGCCAGCAGCGCCAGTGTTGGACTAAACCTCGAGCAGTACTTC CASSASVGLNLEQYF TRBJ2-7 . . TRBV9
TGTGCCAGCTCACCACCGCAGGGGTCCGGCATTCAGTACTTC CASSPPQGSGIQYF TRBJ2-4 . once TRBV18
TGTGCCAGCTCCCGAAGTACCCAGGGGCTTAATGAAAAACTGTTTTTT CASSRSTQGLNEKLFF TRBJ1-4 . . TRBV18
TGCAGCGTTGCTCCGGGGTCCAGACAGCCCCAGCATTTT CSVAPGSRQPQHF TRBJ1-5 . . TRBV29-1
TGTGCCAGTAGTATCGGGGGAAAGGACTATGGCTACACCTTC CASSIGGKDYGYTF TRBJ1-2 . once TRBV19
TGTGCCAGCAGCGTAAGCGGGGGCTCCTACGAGCAGTACTTC CASSVSGGSYEQYF TRBJ2-7 TRBD2 . TRBV9
TGTGCCAGCAGTGATGGCCCAGGGGGCCGGCGTGGTGAGCAGTTCTTC CASSDGPGGRRGEQFF TRBJ2-1 TRBD1 . TRBV6-4
TGTGCCAGCAGCTCCTCAGGTCCGGGACAGGGGGCCGAGACCCAGTACTTC CASSSSGPGQGAETQYF TRBJ2-5 TRBD1 . TRBV7-7
TGTGCCTGGAATCCCGGACTAGCGGGAGGAAACGAGCAGTACTTC CAWNPGLAGGNEQYF TRBJ2-7 TRBD2 . TRBV30
TGTGCCAGCAGCGAACCCGGGACAGGGCTTGGCTACACCTTC CASSEPGTGLGYTF TRBJ1-2 TRBD1 . TRBV6-4
TGTGCCAGCACCGGGGGGGGGTGGTGTGGCTACACCTTC CASTGGGWCGYTF TRBJ1-2 . . TRBV27
TGCGCCAGCAGCGGGGGACTAGCGGCTTACAATGAGCAGTTCTTC CASSGGLAAYNEQFF TRBJ2-1 TRBD2 once TRBV5-1
TGTGCCAGCTCACCGCAGAAAAGCCCGGGTTCGGAGCAGTACTTC CASSPQKSPGSEQYF TRBJ2-7 . . TRBV18
TGTGCCAGCAGCTTGGCGTCTAGCGGGGGCATTGAGCAGTTCTTC CASSLASSGGIEQFF TRBJ2-1 TRBD2 once TRBV5-4
TGCGCCAGCAGCTCCACCCCCGGGACTAAGTTCCAAGAGACCCAGTACTTC CASSSTPGTKFQETQYF TRBJ2-5 TRBD2 . TRBV5-1
TGTGCCAGCAGCCCCCAAGGACTACTCTCCTACAATGAGCAGTTCTTC CASSPQGLLSYNEQFF TRBJ2-1 . once TRBV9
TGTGCCTGGAGTGTAGGTGTGGCAGGTATCCAAGAGACCCAGTACTTC CAWSVGVAGIQETQYF TRBJ2-5 . . TRBV30
TGTGCCTGGAGCCAAAAGCCCCCGGACAGGGCGGGCGAGCAGTACTTC CAWSQKPPDRAGEQYF TRBJ2-7 TRBD1 . TRBV30
TGTGCCAGCAGTCTTCGGACAGTCTCTGGAAACACCATATATTTT CASSLRTVSGNTIYF TRBJ1-3 . few TRBV28
TGTGCCAGCAGCGTATCTGGCTCGGGGAAGGAAGCTTTCTTT CASSVSGSGKEAFF TRBJ1-1 . . TRBV9
TGTGCCAGCAGTCTCGGGTCGCGGGGTTCACCCCTCCACTTT CASSLGSRGSPLHF TRBJ1-6 . . TRBV6-6
TGTGCCAGCAGCTCTACCATGGGACATTCCACAGATACGCAGTATTTT CASSSTMGHSTDTQYF TRBJ2-3 . . TRBV12-1
TGTGCCACAATAAGGGGGCCTCCCGGCAATCAGCCCCAGCATTTT CATIRGPPGNQPQHF TRBJ1-5 TRBD1 . TRBV6-1
TGCGCCAGCAGCCCGGTCCCGAATCAGCCCCAGCATTTT CASSPVPNQPQHF TRBJ1-5 . few TRBV5-1
TGTGCCAGCAGTGTGGGACAGGGCAATCAGCCCCAGCATTTT CASSVGQGNQPQHF TRBJ1-5 TRBD1 . TRBV2
TGTGCCACCACCCTCTTGACAGGGCTCTACGAGCAGTACTTC CATTLLTGLYEQYF TRBJ2-7 TRBD1 once TRBV2
TGTGCCAGTAGTATAGATCATCGGCAGGAACCCCTTCTCGGAAACACCATATATTTT CASSIDHRQEPLLGNTIYF TRBJ1-3 . . TRBV19
TGCGCCAGCAGCTTGCTTACATCAGACTCCGAGCAGTACTTC CASSLLTSDSEQYF TRBJ2-7 . . TRBV5-1
TGCGCCAGCAGCTTGGCGAGGACTAGCGGGAGTGATACGCAGTATTTT CASSLARTSGSDTQYF TRBJ2-3 TRBD2 . TRBV5-1